Here is one T cell receptor (beta chain) with its context. Its matching antigen is unknown. Germline V gene lookup returns CDR1 DFQATT and CDR2 SNEGSKA (reference sequence). With 3 bases removed from V and 0 bases from J, the gap between germline ends came to 18 bases. This CDR3 is 16 amino acids long. The data derive from a study of Graves' ophthalmopathy and Graves' hyperthyroidism. The study's findings and limits: Progression of ophthalmopathy was predicted by the model with roughly 68% sensitivity and roughly 74% specificity.

The TCR beta CDR3 regions underwent amplification from RNA transcripts. Investigators did first-round RT-PCR with HTBI primers, then second-round multiplex PCR. MiXCR, applied by TCRdb to the multiplex PCR reads, yields one record per CDR3 protein. The repertoire includes 600,000 to 700,000 distinct CDR3 sequences, over 40% of them detected once, and around 3.3% sits in the top ten. The sample consisted of peripheral blood. The receptor was isolated from an adult man with Graves' ophthalmopathy. V and J are TRBV20-1 and TRBJ2-7; a possible D gene is TRBD1 (5 bases). CDR3 in DNA: TGCAGTGCTAGTGGGTTGGGGCGCGGTGACTCCTACGAGCAGTACTTC. It specifies CSASGLGRGDSYEQYF.